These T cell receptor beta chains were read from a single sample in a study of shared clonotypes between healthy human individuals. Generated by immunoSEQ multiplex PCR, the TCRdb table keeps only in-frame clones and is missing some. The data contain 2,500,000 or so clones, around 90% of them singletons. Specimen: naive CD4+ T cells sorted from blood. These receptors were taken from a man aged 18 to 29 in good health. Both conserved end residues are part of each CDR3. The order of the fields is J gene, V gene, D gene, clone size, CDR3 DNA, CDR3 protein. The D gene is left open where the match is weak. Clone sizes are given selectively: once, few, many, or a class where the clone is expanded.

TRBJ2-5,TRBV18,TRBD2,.,TGTGCCAGCTCACTGACTAGCGGAGCCCCTGAGACCCAGTACTTC,CASSLTSGAPETQYF
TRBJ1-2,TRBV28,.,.,TGTGCCAGCAGCCTCAGGGCTAACTATGGCTACACCTTC,CASSLRANYGYTF
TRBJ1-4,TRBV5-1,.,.,TGCGCCAGCAGCCCGCTTGGAGCCGCCAATGAAAAACTGTTTTTT,CASSPLGAANEKLFF
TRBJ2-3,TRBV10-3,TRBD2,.,TGTGCCATCCGGGATAGCGGGGGGACAGATACGCAGTATTTT,CAIRDSGGTDTQYF
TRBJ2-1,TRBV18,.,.,TGTGCCAGCTCGCGTTCCCGGGACTTATACAATGAGCAGTTCTTC,CASSRSRDLYNEQFF
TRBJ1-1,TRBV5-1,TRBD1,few,TGCGCCAGCAGCTCGGACAGGGGCGTCACTGAAGCTTTCTTT,CASSSDRGVTEAFF
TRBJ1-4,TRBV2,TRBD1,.,TGTGCCAGCAGTGGCCGGACAGGGGCTGAAAAACTGTTTTTT,CASSGRTGAEKLFF
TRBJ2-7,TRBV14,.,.,TGTGCCAGCAGCCTCGGGACGGCGGATCTTACCTACGAGCAGTACTTC,CASSLGTADLTYEQYF
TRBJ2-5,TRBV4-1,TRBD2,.,TGCGCCAGCAGCCAAGGGGGACTAGCTAACCAAGAGACCCAGTACTTC,CASSQGGLANQETQYF
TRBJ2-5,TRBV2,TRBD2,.,TGTGCCAGCAGTGTTCGACTAGCGGGAGGAGAGACCCAGTACTTC,CASSVRLAGGETQYF
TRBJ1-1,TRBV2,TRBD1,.,TGTGCCAGCAGTCAGCCGGACAGGCAAAACACTGAAGCTTTCTTT,CASSQPDRQNTEAFF
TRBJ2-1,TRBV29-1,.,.,TGCAGCGCTGCGGCTCCCAATGAGCAGTTCTTC,CSAAAPNEQFF
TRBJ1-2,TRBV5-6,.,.,TGTGCCAGCAGCTTGGGCAGTCGCTATGGCTACACCTTC,CASSLGSRYGYTF
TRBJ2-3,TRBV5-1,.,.,TGCGCCAGCAGCTTGGTGTCTAGCGCATCAGATACGCAGTATTTT,CASSLVSSASDTQYF
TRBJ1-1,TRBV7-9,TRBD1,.,TGTGCCAGCAGCACAGACAGGGTCATAGCTGAAGCTTTCTTT,CASSTDRVIAEAFF
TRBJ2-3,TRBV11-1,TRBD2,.,TGTGCCAGCACAGAATCTAGCGGGGGCCATGGTACGCAGTATTTT,CASTESSGGHGTQYF
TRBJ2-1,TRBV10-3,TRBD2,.,TGTGCCATCAGTGCTCCTACGAGATTAGCGGGAGTCGGGTATGAGCAGTTCTTC,CAISAPTRLAGVGYEQFF
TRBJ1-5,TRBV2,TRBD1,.,TGTGCCAGTGGTGACAGGGGGCTTCAGCCCCAGCATTTT,CASGDRGLQPQHF
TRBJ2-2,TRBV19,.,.,TGTGCCAGCAACGAGGGGGGGAACACCGGGGAGCTGTTTTTT,CASNEGGNTGELFF
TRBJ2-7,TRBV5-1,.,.,TGCGCCAGCAGCAGAACCCCCGGCCTGACCTACGAGCAGTACTTC,CASSRTPGLTYEQYF
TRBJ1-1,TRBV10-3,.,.,TGTGCCATCAGTGCCCAATTAGAGAACACTGAAGCTTTCTTT,CAISAQLENTEAFF
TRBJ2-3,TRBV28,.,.,TGTGCCAGCAGCCCCCCGGGGGGCTTGACAGATACGCAGTATTTT,CASSPPGGLTDTQYF
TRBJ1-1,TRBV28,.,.,TGTGCCAGCAGTTTTAATCTTAACACTGAAGCTTTCTTT,CASSFNLNTEAFF
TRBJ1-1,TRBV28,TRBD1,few,TGTGCCAGCAGCCTGACAGGGGTGAACACTGAAGCTTTCTTT,CASSLTGVNTEAFF
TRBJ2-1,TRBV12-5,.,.,TGTGCTAGCGCCGAGGCCTCCTACAATGAGCAGTTCTTC,CASAEASYNEQFF
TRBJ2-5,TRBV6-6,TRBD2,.,TGTGCCAGCAGTAACTCGTCCGGGGGGGCACCAGAGACCCAGTACTTC,CASSNSSGGAPETQYF
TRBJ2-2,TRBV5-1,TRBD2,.,TGCGCCAGCAGCTTGGCGTCTAGCGGAGCGACGAACACCGGGGAGCTGTTTTTT,CASSLASSGATNTGELFF
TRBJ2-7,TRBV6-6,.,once,TGTGCCAGCATCAAAAGAGGGGACGGTTCCTACGAGCAGTACTTC,CASIKRGDGSYEQYF
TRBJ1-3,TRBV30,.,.,TGTGCCTGGAGTGGAGGGTACGGAAACACCATATATTTT,CAWSGGYGNTIYF
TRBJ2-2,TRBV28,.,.,TGTGCCAGCAGTTTAGGGGGCGGGGAGCTGTTTTTT,CASSLGGGELFF
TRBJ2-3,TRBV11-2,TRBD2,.,TGTGCCAGCAGCTTAGCAACTAGCGCAGATACGCAGTATTTT,CASSLATSADTQYF
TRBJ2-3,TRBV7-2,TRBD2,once,TGTGCCAGCAGCTTAAATGCGGGGGGGTTCACAGATACGCAGTATTTT,CASSLNAGGFTDTQYF
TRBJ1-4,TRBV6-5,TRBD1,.,TGTGCCGTGGGACAGGGTTTTGAAAAACTGTTTTTT,CAVGQGFEKLFF
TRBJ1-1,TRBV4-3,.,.,TGCGCCAGCAGCCAAGCTGTGGGGAGGGACGGCCGAGGCACTGAAGCTTTCTTT,CASSQAVGRDGRGTEAFF
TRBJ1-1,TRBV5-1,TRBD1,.,TGCGCCAGCAGCTCGACGGGACAGTTGAACACTGAAGCTTTCTTT,CASSSTGQLNTEAFF
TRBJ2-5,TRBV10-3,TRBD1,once,TGTGCCATCAATAAGGAACAGGGGGCCCAAGAGACCCAGTACTTC,CAINKEQGAQETQYF
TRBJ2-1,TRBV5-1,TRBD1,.,TGCGCCAGCAGCTCCCGGGACAGGGCTTACAATGAGCAGTTCTTC,CASSSRDRAYNEQFF
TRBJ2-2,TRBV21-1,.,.,TGTGCCAGCAGCAAAGATGGTAGCGGGAGGCCCATAAACACCGGGGAGCTGTTTTTT,CASSKDGSGRPINTGELFF
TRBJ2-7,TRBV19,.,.,TGTGCCAGTAGTGACAGATCCTACGAGCAGTACTTC,CASSDRSYEQYF
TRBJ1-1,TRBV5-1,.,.,TGCGCCAGCAGCTCCCAGGGGCCGAACACTGAAGCTTTCTTT,CASSSQGPNTEAFF
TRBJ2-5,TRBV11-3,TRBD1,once,TGTGCCAGCAGCTCCGGACAGGGCCAAGAGACCCAGTACTTC,CASSSGQGQETQYF
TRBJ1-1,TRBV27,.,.,TGTGCCAGCAGTCTGGGACGTATAGCGGGGGATGAAGCTTTCTTT,CASSLGRIAGDEAFF
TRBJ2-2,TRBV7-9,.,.,TGTGCCAGCACTCTAGCCGGTGCGAACACCGGGGAGCTGTTTTTT,CASTLAGANTGELFF
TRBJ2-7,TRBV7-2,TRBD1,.,TGTGCCAGCAGACGGGACAGACCGTCCTACGAGCAGTACTTC,CASRRDRPSYEQYF
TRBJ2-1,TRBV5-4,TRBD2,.,TGTGCCAGCAGACAAGGACTAGCGGATTACAATGAGCAGTTCTTC,CASRQGLADYNEQFF
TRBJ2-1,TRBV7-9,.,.,TGTGCCAGCAGCCCCTCCGGCATAGCTTACAATGAGCAGTTCTTC,CASSPSGIAYNEQFF
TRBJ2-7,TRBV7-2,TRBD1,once,TGTGCCAGCAGCTTCCGACAGGGTGCCTACGAGCAGTACTTC,CASSFRQGAYEQYF
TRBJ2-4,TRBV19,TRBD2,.,TGTGCCAGTTCGAAGGGACTAGAAAACATTCAGTACTTC,CASSKGLENIQYF
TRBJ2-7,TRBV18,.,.,TGTGCCAGCTCACCTTCGGGGAGCTCCTACGAGCAGTACTTC,CASSPSGSSYEQYF
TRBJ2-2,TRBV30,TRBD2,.,TGTGCCTGGAGTCCCGGCGGGGGGGCCACCGGGGAGCTGTTTTTT,CAWSPGGGATGELFF
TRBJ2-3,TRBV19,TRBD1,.,TGTGCCAGTAGTATCATTGGACAGGGATTGGATACGCAGTATTTT,CASSIIGQGLDTQYF
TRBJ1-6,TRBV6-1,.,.,TGTGCCAGCAGTCCGGGGACCCCTCCGTTGACTCTCCACTTT,CASSPGTPPLTLHF
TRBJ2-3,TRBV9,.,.,TGTGCCAGCAGCGTAGCTGGGCGCGTGGCCACAGATACGCAGTATTTT,CASSVAGRVATDTQYF
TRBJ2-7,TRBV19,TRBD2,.,TGTGCCAGTAGTATAGGTGGTAGCGGGACCCCCTACGAGCAGTACTTC,CASSIGGSGTPYEQYF
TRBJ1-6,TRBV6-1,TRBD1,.,TGTGCCACCCCGGGGGACAGGGGGATTTCACCCCTCCACTTT,CATPGDRGISPLHF
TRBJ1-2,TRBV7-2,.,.,TGTGCCAGCAGCTCCCCGGTCCTGCAGCCTCATGGCTACACCTTC,CASSSPVLQPHGYTF
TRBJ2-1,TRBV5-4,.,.,TGTGCCAGCAGCCCCGGGGGTAGGGATGAGCAGTTCTTC,CASSPGGRDEQFF
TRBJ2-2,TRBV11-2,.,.,TGTGCCAGCAGCTTAGCCGCCGGGGAGCTGTTTTTT,CASSLAAGELFF
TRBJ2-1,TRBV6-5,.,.,TGTGCCAGCAGTTTTTTGGCTGAGCAGTTCTTC,CASSFLAEQFF